This TCR beta chain appears in the sequencing data of a study of T cell responses to AZD1222 COVID-19 vaccine. Study observations and caveats: There were repertoire samples only from the period after the peak T cell response. Clonal diversity was possibly underestimated, and white British individuals and females predominated among donors. With dominance at 160-218 and 743-854, vaccine-associated CD4 TCRs spanned spike. Close to half of all spike-specific TCRs reportedly target regions of the variants that are unmutated.

Concerning this clone itself: Its antigen is unknown.

The junction had 23 bases not matched to a gene; V was cut back by 3 bases and J by 7 bases. CDR3 length equals 20 residues. Per germline, CDR1 SGHRS and CDR2 YFSETQ. TCRdb keeps only in-frame clones here, not all; method: immunoSEQ multiplex PCR. The profile shows around 150,000 clones, 92% of them singletons. This receptor was obtained from an adult who received the AZD1222 COVID-19 vaccine. The sample here was peripheral blood, taken 28 days after the second AZD1222 dose. The chain has TRBV5-1 and TRBJ2-1; 9 nucleotides line up with TRBD2. The CDR3 loop is CASSWAPGQRTSARPNEQFF. In DNA form, the CDR3 reads TGCGCCAGCAGCTGGGCGCCGGGACAGCGGACTAGCGCGAGACCAAATGAGCAGTTCTTC.